These T cell receptor beta chains were read from a single sample in a study of T cells in Graves' hyperthyroidism and ophthalmopathy. Via MiXCR, TCRdb re-called the multiplex PCR reads, giving one row per CDR3 protein. Altogether approximately 710,000 distinct CDR3 sequences are present, about 18% being singletons, with the ten largest covering roughly a sixth. The specimen was blood. Every receptor here comes from a man aged 45 to 65 with Graves' hyperthyroidism. Both conserved end residues are part of each CDR3. The D gene is left open where the match is weak. Clone size is stated in some rows and not others, as once, few, many or a class when expanded.

D gene,V gene,clone size,J gene,CDR3 DNA,CDR3 protein
NA,TRBV9,NA,TRBJ1-3,TGTGCCAGCAGCGTAGAAGGCAGGGGCGACGGAAACACCATATATTTT,CASSVEGRGDGNTIYF
TRBD2,TRBV19,NA,TRBJ2-2,TGTGCCAGTAGTCGTAGCGGGAGAGACACCGGGGAGCTGTTTTTT,CASSRSGRDTGELFF
NA,TRBV2,many,TRBJ2-3,TGTGCCAGCAGTGACTCGTCCAGCACTAGCACAGATACGCAGTATTTT,CASSDSSSTSTDTQYF
NA,TRBV12-3/TRBV12-4,many,TRBJ1-1,TGTGCCAGCAGTTTAGAGTCCAGGACTGAAGCTTTCTTT,CASSLESRTEAFF
NA,TRBV29-1,NA,TRBJ2-1,TGCAGCGTTGAAGGGCCAGTCTTTACTTACAATGAGCAGTTCTTC,CSVEGPVFTYNEQFF
NA,TRBV10-2,many,TRBJ2-7,TGCGCCACCCCCTCAATAGCGGATAGCTCCTACGAGCAGTACTTC,CATPSIADSSYEQYF
TRBD2,TRBV7-9,NA,TRBJ2-1,TGTGCCAGCAGTCTGACTAGCGGGAGAGAATACAATGAGCAGTTCTTC,CASSLTSGREYNEQFF
NA,TRBV6-1,NA,TRBJ2-1,TGTGCCAGCAACCCCACCGGGACGGACACCTACAATGAGCAGTTCTTC,CASNPTGTDTYNEQFF
NA,TRBV28,NA,TRBJ2-7,TGTGCCAGCAGTTTACCGGGGGATAGCGGCGAGCAGTACTTC,CASSLPGDSGEQYF
NA,TRBV11-2,NA,TRBJ2-1,TGTGCCAGCAGCTTAGAAAGGGGACTCAGCAATGAGCAGTTCTTC,CASSLERGLSNEQFF
TRBD1,TRBV27,NA,TRBJ1-1,TGTGCCAACACCCGCGGACAGGGCAGGACTGAAGCTTTCTTT,CANTRGQGRTEAFF
NA,TRBV19,few,TRBJ2-1,TGTGCCAGTAGTACCCGGGCATACTGGTATGAGCAGTTCTTC,CASSTRAYWYEQFF
TRBD1,TRBV10-3,few,TRBJ1-2,TGTGCCATCAACCCCCAGGGGGAGTTTCATGGCTACACCTTC,CAINPQGEFHGYTF
TRBD1,TRBV2,many,TRBJ1-5,TGTGCCAGCAGTGAGGACAGGCATCAGCCCCAGCATTTT,CASSEDRHQPQHF
NA,TRBV27,NA,TRBJ1-2,TGTGCCAGCAGTTTAGTCCCAGGGGCCATACTGGCTGGCTACACCTTC,CASSLVPGAILAGYTF
NA,TRBV6-5,few,TRBJ2-1,TGTGCCAGCAGTTACGGGGGGGGCCACCGGCAGTTCTTC,CASSYGGGHRQFF
TRBD2,TRBV5-1,many,TRBJ2-5,TGCGCCAGCCGGGAGGGAGAGACCCAGTACTTC,CASREGETQYF
NA,TRBV9,few,TRBJ2-7,TGTGCCAGCAGCGTAGAGGACGGCCAGCAGTACTTC,CASSVEDGQQYF
TRBD1,TRBV2,many,TRBJ2-7,TGTGCCAGCAGAGGGACAGGACCCTACGAGCAGTACTTC,CASRGTGPYEQYF
NA,TRBV15,many,TRBJ1-4,TGTGCCACCAGCAGAGGTACAGGGAATGAAAAACTGTTTTTT,CATSRGTGNEKLFF
NA,TRBV20-1,few,TRBJ1-1,TGCAGTGCTAGAGATAGGGGACACCTGAACACTGAAGCTTTCTTT,CSARDRGHLNTEAFF
NA,TRBV5-1,many,TRBJ2-1,TGCGCCAGCAGCTTGGAAGGGGGATCCTACAATGAGCAGTTCTTC,CASSLEGGSYNEQFF
NA,TRBV7-9,NA,TRBJ1-5,TGTGCCAGCAGCGCGGACACCATCAATCAGCCCCAACATTTT,CASSADTINQPQHF
TRBD1,TRBV10-3,many,TRBJ2-7,TGTGCCATCAGTGAGCCGGGACAGGGGACCTACGAGCAGTACTTC,CAISEPGQGTYEQYF
NA,TRBV5-1,many,TRBJ2-1,TGCGCCAGCAGCTTGACTGGGGTCGATGAGCAGTTCTTC,CASSLTGVDEQFF
NA,TRBV25-1,NA,TRBJ2-1,TGTGCCAGCAGTTCAACAGGTGTTACTACCTCCTACAATGAGCAGTTCTTC,CASSSTGVTTSYNEQFF
NA,TRBV18,NA,TRBJ2-1,TGTGCCAGCTCACCATCCTTGAGCAATGAGCAGTTCTTC,CASSPSLSNEQFF
NA,TRBV7-9,few,TRBJ2-7,TGTGCCAGCAGCTTAGGAGGAGCGCTGGGGGAGCAGTACTTC,CASSLGGALGEQYF
NA,TRBV28,many,TRBJ1-4,TGTGCCAGCAGTTTATCCCCAGGGTTTGAAAAACTGTTTTTT,CASSLSPGFEKLFF
TRBD1,TRBV28,many,TRBJ2-5,TGTGCCAGCAGTTTACCACCGACAGGGTTGCAGACCCAGTACTTC,CASSLPPTGLQTQYF
NA,TRBV11-2,NA,TRBJ2-6,TGTGCCAGCAGACACATCACAGGGAGCTCTGGGGCCAACGTCCTGACTTTC,CASRHITGSSGANVLTF
NA,TRBV5-1,NA,TRBJ1-1,TGCGCCAGCAGCTTGGCCGGTAGGGCTGAAGCTTTCTTT,CASSLAGRAEAFF
TRBD2,TRBV6-2/TRBV6-3,many,TRBJ2-7,TGTGCCAGCAGTTCCTGGACTAGCAGATACGAGCAGTACTTC,CASSSWTSRYEQYF
TRBD2,TRBV11-2,many,TRBJ2-5,TGTGCCAGCGGAAGAAGCGGGAGGGCCAAGACCCAGTACTTC,CASGRSGRAKTQYF
TRBD2,TRBV20-1,many,TRBJ2-5,TGCAGTGGTTCCGCGGGAGTGAGCCAAGAGACCCAGTACTTC,CSGSAGVSQETQYF
TRBD2,TRBV12-3/TRBV12-4,NA,TRBJ2-1,TGTGCCAGCAGTTTCGGCGGGGGGAGCTCCTACAATGAGCAGTTCTTC,CASSFGGGSSYNEQFF
NA,TRBV20-1,many,TRBJ2-7,TGCAGTGCTAGGGCAGGGGCGTCCTACGAGCAGTACTTC,CSARAGASYEQYF
NA,TRBV6-5,few,TRBJ2-2,TGTGCCAGCAGTTACTCTAGGGGACAACAGAACACCGGGGAGCTGTTTTTT,CASSYSRGQQNTGELFF
TRBD1,TRBV4-3,NA,TRBJ2-1,TGCGCCAGCAGCCAAGATGGATTACAGGGGTATGTCAATGAGCAGTTCTTC,CASSQDGLQGYVNEQFF
NA,TRBV27,many,TRBJ2-7,TGTGCCAGCAGTTTAACAGCCTCCTACGAGCAGTACTTC,CASSLTASYEQYF
TRBD2,TRBV25-1,NA,TRBJ2-2,TGTGCCAGCAGTGACGCGGGGGGAAAGGTGACCGGGGAGCTGTTTTTT,CASSDAGGKVTGELFF
TRBD1,TRBV5-1,many,TRBJ1-2,TGCGCCAGCAGCGTGGACAGGGGAAGCTATGGCTACACCTTC,CASSVDRGSYGYTF
NA,TRBV28,many,TRBJ1-5,TGTGCCAGCAGTTTATGGGGTGACAATCAGCCCCAGCATTTT,CASSLWGDNQPQHF
NA,TRBV5-1,few,TRBJ2-7,TGCGCCAGCAGCTTGGCCGGAGACGCCTCCTACGAGCAGTACTTC,CASSLAGDASYEQYF
NA,TRBV27,many,TRBJ2-7,TGTGCCAGCAGTTCCTGGGACGGCGAGCAGTACTTC,CASSSWDGEQYF
NA,TRBV28,NA,TRBJ1-1,TGTGCCAGCGATCGGGGAACTGAAGCTTTCTTT,CASDRGTEAFF
NA,TRBV27,many,TRBJ2-3,TGTGCCAGCACCCGATTGGGGATTGGGAATACGCAGTATTTT,CASTRLGIGNTQYF
TRBD2,TRBV12-3/TRBV12-4,many,TRBJ2-5,TGTGCCAGCAGTTCGCCGGGACTACTCAAAGAGTACTTC,CASSSPGLLKEYF
NA,TRBV9,NA,TRBJ2-3,TGTGCCAGCAGCGTAGGAGCCCCGGGCAGGGTCATTGATACGCAGTATTTT,CASSVGAPGRVIDTQYF
NA,TRBV11-2,many,TRBJ2-3,TGTGCCAGCAGCTTGAGCCCCACAGATACGCAGTATTTT,CASSLSPTDTQYF
TRBD1,TRBV27,many,TRBJ2-7,TGTGCCAGCAGGAAGACAGGGAGCTACGAGCAGTACTTC,CASRKTGSYEQYF
NA,TRBV3-1,many,TRBJ2-2,TGTGCCAGCAGCCCCCGACGGACGAACACCGGGGAGCTGTTTTTT,CASSPRRTNTGELFF
NA,TRBV7-8,NA,TRBJ1-1,TGTGCCAGCAGCCGCGGGGGGCCCCTGTTTGGGACTGAAGCTTTCTTT,CASSRGGPLFGTEAFF
TRBD2,TRBV2,NA,TRBJ2-5,TGTGCCAGCAGTTCGGGACTAGCGACCCTACAGACCCAGTACTTC,CASSSGLATLQTQYF
NA,TRBV7-6,few,TRBJ2-7,TGTGCCAGCAGCTTATGGGGGGGGGCTGACGAGCAGTACTTC,CASSLWGGADEQYF
NA,TRBV20-1,NA,TRBJ2-1,TGCAGTGCTAGTAGTCAGGGAACCTACAATGAGCAGTTCTTC,CSASSQGTYNEQFF
NA,TRBV6-1,few,TRBJ2-5,TGTGCCAGCAGTGCGGAAAAGCGGGTGGCGACCCAGTACTTC,CASSAEKRVATQYF
TRBD2,TRBV20-1,NA,TRBJ2-3,TGCAGTGCTCCAGCGGGGTTGGTCACAGATACGCAGTATTTT,CSAPAGLVTDTQYF
NA,TRBV4-1,few,TRBJ1-2,TGCGCCAGCAGCCAAGGCACAGGCGTCAACTATGGCTACACCTTC,CASSQGTGVNYGYTF